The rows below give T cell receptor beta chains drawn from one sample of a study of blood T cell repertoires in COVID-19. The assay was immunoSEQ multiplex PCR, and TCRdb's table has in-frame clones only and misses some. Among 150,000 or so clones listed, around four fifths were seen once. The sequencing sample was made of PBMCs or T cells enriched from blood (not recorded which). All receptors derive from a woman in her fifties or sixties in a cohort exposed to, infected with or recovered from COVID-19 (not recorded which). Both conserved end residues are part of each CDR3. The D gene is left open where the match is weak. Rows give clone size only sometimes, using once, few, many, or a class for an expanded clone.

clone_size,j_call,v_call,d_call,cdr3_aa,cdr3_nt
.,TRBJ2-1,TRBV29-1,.,CSVVRAGRKEQFF,TGCAGCGTTGTTCGGGCAGGGAGGAAGGAGCAGTTCTTC
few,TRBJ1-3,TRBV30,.,CAWRRDRSGNTIYF,TGTGCCTGGAGGCGCGACAGATCTGGAAACACCATATATTTT
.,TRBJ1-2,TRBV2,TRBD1,CASSVRDSDGYTF,TGTGCCAGCAGTGTGCGGGACAGCGACGGCTACACCTTC
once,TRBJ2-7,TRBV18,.,CASSEMFLYEQYF,TGTGCCAGCTCAGAGATGTTCCTCTACGAGCAGTACTTC
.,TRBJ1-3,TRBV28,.,CASSKDRFLSGNTIYF,TGTGCCAGCAGTAAAGACAGATTCCTCTCTGGAAACACCATATATTTT
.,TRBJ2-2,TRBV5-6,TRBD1,CASRRQGIGELFF,TGTGCCAGCAGGAGACAGGGAATCGGGGAGCTGTTTTTT
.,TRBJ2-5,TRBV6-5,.,CASSRGETQYF,TGTGCCAGCAGCAGGGGAGAGACCCAGTACTTC
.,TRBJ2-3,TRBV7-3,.,CASSSRAADTQYF,TGTGCCAGCAGCTCCAGGGCGGCCGATACGCAGTATTTT
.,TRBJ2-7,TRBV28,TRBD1,CASSSGQGIYYEQYF,TGTGCCAGCAGCTCAGGACAGGGAATCTACTACGAGCAGTACTTC
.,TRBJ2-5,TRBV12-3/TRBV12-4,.,CASSFEGETQYF,TGTGCCAGCAGTTTCGAGGGAGAGACCCAGTACTTC
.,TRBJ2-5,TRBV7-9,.,CASSFQSEETQYF,TGTGCCAGCAGCTTCCAGTCAGAAGAGACCCAGTACTTC
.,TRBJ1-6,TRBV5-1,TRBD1,CASSTGEKFSSPLHF,TGCGCCAGTTCTACAGGGGAGAAATTCAGTTCACCCCTCCACTTT
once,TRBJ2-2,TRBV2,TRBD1,CASSPRTGGTGELFF,TGTGCCAGCAGTCCTAGGACAGGGGGCACCGGGGAGCTGTTTTTT
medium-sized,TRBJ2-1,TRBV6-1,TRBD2,CASSELAGDYNEQFF,TGTGCCAGCAGTGAACTAGCGGGAGACTACAATGAGCAGTTCTTC
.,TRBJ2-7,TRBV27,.,CASRIGDSGWGAYEQYF,TGTGCCAGCAGAATAGGGGACTCAGGGTGGGGGGCCTACGAGCAGTACTTC
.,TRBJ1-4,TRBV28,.,CASSLWGTVATNEKLFF,TGTGCCAGCAGTTTATGGGGCACAGTCGCAACTAATGAAAAACTGTTTTTT
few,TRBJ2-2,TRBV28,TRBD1,CASRGGTGQGPTGELFF,TGTGCCAGCAGGGGAGGGACGGGACAGGGTCCCACCGGGGAGCTGTTTTTT
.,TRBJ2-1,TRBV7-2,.,CASSSGIPYNEQFF,TGTGCCAGCAGCTCCGGGATCCCATACAATGAGCAGTTCTTC
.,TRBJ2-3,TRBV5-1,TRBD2,CASSLGRARTDTQYF,TGCGCCAGCAGCCTGGGGAGGGCCCGCACAGATACGCAGTATTTT
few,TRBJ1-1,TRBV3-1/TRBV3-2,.,CASSRGQNTEAFF,TGTGCCAGCAGCCGTGGGCAGAACACTGAAGCTTTCTTT
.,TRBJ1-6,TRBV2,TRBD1,CASSGQGSYSPLHF,TGTGCCAGCAGTGGACAGGGGAGCTATTCACCCCTCCACTTT
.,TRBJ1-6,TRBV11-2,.,CASSLGGRVGYSPLHF,TGTGCCAGCAGCTTAGGGGGCAGGGTCGGCTACTCACCCCTCCACTTT
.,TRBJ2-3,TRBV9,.,CASSLRGAPDTQYF,TGTGCCAGCAGTCTCAGGGGCGCCCCAGATACGCAGTATTTT
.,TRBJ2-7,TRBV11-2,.,CASSLDRGPRQYF,TGTGCCAGCAGCTTAGATCGCGGGCCCCGGCAGTACTTC
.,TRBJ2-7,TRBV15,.,CATSRETDYYEQYF,TGTGCCACCAGCAGAGAAACAGACTACTACGAGCAGTACTTC
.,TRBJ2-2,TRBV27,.,CASRGWGDEALFF,TGTGCCAGCAGGGGATGGGGAGATGAGGCGCTGTTTTTT